Sequencing of this TCR beta chain was carried out in a study of type 1 regulatory T cells. Study in general: An in vitro protocol generated T-allo10, a Tr1-enriched, alloantigen-specific CD4 T cell product.

TCRdb called the reads again in MiXCR, with one record for every CDR3 protein. This sample has some 90,000 distinct CDR3 sequences, with 30% to 35% found just once. The TCR comes from a human donor in good health. Sequencing used CD4+ T cells, either the whole sample or a sorted fraction (not recorded which).

In DNA form, the CDR3 reads TGTGCCTGGAGTGTAGCTCTAGCGGGAATCTACGAGCAGTACTTC. It encodes CAWSVALAGIYEQYF. This rearrangement joins TRBV30 to TRBJ2-7; 9 nucleotides agree with TRBD2. The CDR3 extends over 15 amino acids. Germline V gene lookup returns CDR1 GTSNPN and CDR2 SVGIG (reference sequence). Germline trimming cut 0 bases from V and 3 bases from J; bases unmatched to any gene: 6. Using reference TRBV30 and TRBJ2-7 for the parts outside the CDR3, the full variable domain is SQTIHQWPATLVQPVGSPLSLECTVEGTSNPNLYWYRQAAGRGLQLLFYSVGIGQISSEVPQNLSASRPQDRQFILSSKKLLLSDSGFYLCAWSVALAGIYEQYFGPGTRLTVT.